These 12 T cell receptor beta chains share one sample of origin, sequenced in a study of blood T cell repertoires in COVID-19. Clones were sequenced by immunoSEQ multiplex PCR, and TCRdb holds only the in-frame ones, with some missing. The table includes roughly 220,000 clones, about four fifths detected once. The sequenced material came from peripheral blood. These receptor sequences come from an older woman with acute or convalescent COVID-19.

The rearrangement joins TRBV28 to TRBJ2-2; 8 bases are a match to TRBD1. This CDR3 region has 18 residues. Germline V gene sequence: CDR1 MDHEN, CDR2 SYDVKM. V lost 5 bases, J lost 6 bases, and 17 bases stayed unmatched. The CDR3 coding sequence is TGTGCCAGCAGTCCCACCGGACAGGGTCTGTTTATATCCGGGGAGCTGTTTTTT. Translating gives CASSPTGQGLFISGELFF.

The CDR3 region has the DNA TGTGCCAGCCGGGACAGGGGATGGAATGAGCAGTTCTTC. It codes for CASRDRGWNEQFF. This rearrangement joins TRBV5-4 to TRBJ2-1, with 10 bases aligning to TRBD1. There are 13 residues in the CDR3. From germline, CDR1 is SGHNT and CDR2 YYREEE (reference sequence). V trimming: 7 bases; J trimming: 7 bases; junction bases outside the gene matches: 5.

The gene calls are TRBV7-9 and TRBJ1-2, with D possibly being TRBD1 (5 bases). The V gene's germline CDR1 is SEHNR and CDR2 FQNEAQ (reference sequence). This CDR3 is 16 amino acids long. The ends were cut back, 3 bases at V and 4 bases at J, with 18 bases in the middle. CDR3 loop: CASSLKPRGAAYGYTF. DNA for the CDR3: TGTGCCAGCAGCTTGAAACCGCGTGGGGCGGCCTATGGCTACACCTTC.

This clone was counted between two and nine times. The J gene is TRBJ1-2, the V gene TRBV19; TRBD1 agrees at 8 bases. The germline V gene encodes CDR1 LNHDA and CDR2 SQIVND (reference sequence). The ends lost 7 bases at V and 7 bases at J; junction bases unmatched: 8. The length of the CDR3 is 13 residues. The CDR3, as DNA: TGTGCCAGTACCCTACAGGGGGTGAGTGGCTACACCTTC. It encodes CASTLQGVSGYTF. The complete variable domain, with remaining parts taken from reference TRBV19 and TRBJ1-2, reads DGGITQSPKYLFRKEGQNVTLSCEQNLNHDAMYWYRQDPGQGLRLIYYSQIVNDFQKGDIAEGYSVSREKKESFPLTVTSAQKNPTAFYLCASTLQGVSGYTFGSGTRLTVV.

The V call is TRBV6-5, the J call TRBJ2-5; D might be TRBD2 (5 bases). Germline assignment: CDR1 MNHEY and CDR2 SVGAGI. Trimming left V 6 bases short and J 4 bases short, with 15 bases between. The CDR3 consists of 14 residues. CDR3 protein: CASRRSSIRETQYF. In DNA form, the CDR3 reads TGTGCCAGCAGGCGCTCTAGCATTCGAGAGACCCAGTACTTC.

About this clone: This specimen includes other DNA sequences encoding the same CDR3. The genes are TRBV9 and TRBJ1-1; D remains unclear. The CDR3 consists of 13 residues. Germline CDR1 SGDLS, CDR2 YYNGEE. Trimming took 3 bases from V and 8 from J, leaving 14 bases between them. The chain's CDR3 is CASSAGGSTEAFF. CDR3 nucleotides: TGTGCCAGCAGCGCAGGAGGATCTACCGAAGCTTTCTTT. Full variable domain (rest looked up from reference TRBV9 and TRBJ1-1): DSGVTQTPKHLITATGQRVTLRCSPRSGDLSVYWYQQSLDQGLQFLIQYYNGEERAKGNILERFSAQQFPDLHSELNLSSLELGDSALYFCASSAGGSTEAFFGQGTRLTVV.

The CDR3 nucleotides read TGTGCCAGCAGCTTATCCCCAGGGGTTAGTAATGAAAAACTGTTTTTT. Translation gives CASSLSPGVSNEKLFF. The V and J genes are TRBV11-3 and TRBJ1-4; a weak D match, TRBD1 (6 bases). The CDR3 sequence is 16 residues long. Between the trimmed V and J ends, which lost 2 bases and 4 bases, there was a span of 14 bases. The germline V gene encodes CDR1 SGHNT and CDR2 YENEEA.

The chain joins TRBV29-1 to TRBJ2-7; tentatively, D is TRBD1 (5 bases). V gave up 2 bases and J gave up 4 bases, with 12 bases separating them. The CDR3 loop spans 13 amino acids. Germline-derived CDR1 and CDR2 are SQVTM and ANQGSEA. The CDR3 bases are TGCAGCGTTGAATCAGGGAAGAATTACGAGCAGTACTTC. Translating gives CSVESGKNYEQYF.

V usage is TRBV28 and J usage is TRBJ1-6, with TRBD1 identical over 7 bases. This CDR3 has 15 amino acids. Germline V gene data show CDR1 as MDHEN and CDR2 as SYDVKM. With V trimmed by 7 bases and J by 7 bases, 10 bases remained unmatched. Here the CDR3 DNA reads TGTGCCAGCACCGGGTGGGACAGTGCCAATTCACCCCTCCACTTT. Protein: CASTGWDSANSPLHF.

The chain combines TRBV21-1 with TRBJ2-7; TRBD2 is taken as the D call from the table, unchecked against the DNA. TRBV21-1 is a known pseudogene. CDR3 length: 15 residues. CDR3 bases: TGTGCCAGCAGCCCACGCCCAGGGAGGACCTACGAGCAGTACTTC. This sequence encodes CASSPRPGRTYEQYF.

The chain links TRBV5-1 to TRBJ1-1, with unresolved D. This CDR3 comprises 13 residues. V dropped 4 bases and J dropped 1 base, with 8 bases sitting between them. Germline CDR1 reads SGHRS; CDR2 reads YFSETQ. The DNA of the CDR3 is TGCGCCAGCAGCCGGGAGGGGAACACTGAAGCTTTCTTT. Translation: CASSREGNTEAFF. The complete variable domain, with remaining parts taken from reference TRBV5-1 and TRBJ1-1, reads KAGVTQTPRYLIKTRGQQVTLSCSPISGHRSVSWYQQTPGQGLQFLFEYFSETQRNKGNFPGRFSGRQFSNSRSEMNVSTLELGDSALYLCASSREGNTEAFFGQGTRLTVV.

The CDR3 sequence is CASSDRRSYGYTF. The CDR3 bases are TGTGCCAGCAGCGACAGGCGTTCGTATGGCTACACCTTC. The chain employs TRBV5-4 and TRBJ1-2, with D maybe TRBD1 (6 bases). Germline V gene lookup returns CDR1 SGHNT and CDR2 YYREEE (reference sequence). This CDR3 has 13 residues. Trimming pared 4 bases from V and 5 bases from J, leaving 12 bases between.